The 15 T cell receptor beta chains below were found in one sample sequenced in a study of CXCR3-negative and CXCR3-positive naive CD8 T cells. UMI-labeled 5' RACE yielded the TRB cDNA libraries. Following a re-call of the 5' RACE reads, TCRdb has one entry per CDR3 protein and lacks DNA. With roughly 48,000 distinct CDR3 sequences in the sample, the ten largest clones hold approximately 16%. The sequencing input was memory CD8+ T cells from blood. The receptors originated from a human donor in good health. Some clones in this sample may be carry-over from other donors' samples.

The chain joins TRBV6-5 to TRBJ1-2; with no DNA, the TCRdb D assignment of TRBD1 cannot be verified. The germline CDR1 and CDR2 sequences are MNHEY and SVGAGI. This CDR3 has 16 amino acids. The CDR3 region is CASTTPPGSANYGYTF.

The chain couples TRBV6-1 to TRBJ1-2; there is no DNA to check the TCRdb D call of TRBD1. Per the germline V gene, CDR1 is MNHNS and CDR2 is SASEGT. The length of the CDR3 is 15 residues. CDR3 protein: CASSDPGQQSRGYTF.

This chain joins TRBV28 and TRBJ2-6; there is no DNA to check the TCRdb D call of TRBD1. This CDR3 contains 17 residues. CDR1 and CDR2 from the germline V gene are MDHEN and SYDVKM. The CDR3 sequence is CASSQGSLGSGANVLTF.

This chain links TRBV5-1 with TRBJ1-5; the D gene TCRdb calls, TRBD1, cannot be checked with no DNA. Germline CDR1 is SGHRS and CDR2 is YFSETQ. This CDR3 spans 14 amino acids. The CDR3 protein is CASRMGTGNQPQHF. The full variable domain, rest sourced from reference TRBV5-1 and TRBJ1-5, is KAGVTQTPRYLIKTRGQQVTLSCSPISGHRSVSWYQQTPGQGLQFLFEYFSETQRNKGNFPGRFSGRQFSNSRSEMNVSTLELGDSALYLCASRMGTGNQPQHFGDGTRLSIL.

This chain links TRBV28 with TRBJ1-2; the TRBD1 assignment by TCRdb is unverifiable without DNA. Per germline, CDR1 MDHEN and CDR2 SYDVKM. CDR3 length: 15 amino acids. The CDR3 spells CASRPQQGAGYGYTF.

This CDR3 reads CASSSQGLGTYNEQFF. The chain employs TRBV7-9 and TRBJ2-1; TCRdb names TRBD2, which stays unverified in the absence of DNA. CDR3 length: 16 residues. Germline V gives CDR1 SEHNR, CDR2 FQNEAQ (reference sequence).

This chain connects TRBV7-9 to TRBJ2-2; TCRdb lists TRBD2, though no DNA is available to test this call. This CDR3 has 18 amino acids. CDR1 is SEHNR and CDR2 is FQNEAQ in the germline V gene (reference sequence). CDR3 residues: CASSPAGLTSGYTGELFF.

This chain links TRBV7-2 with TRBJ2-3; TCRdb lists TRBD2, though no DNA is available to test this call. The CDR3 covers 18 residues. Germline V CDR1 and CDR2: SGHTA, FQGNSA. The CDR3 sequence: CASSPKLLAGVAADTQYF.

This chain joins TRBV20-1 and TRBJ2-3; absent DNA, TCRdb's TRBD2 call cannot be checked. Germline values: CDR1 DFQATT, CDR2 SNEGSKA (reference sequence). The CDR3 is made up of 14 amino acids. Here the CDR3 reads CSAGASGRTDTQYF.

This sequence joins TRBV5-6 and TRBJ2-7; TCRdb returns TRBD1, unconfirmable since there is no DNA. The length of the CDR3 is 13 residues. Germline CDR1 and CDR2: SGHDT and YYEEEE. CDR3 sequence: CASSLAGVDEQYF.

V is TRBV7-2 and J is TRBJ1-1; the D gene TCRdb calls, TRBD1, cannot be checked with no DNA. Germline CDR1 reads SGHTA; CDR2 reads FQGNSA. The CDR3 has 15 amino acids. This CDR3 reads CASSLSLGVWVEAFF.

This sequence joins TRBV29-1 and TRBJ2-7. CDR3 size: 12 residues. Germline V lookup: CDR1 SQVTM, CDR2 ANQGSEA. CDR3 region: CSAEVADYEQYF.

CDR3 sequence reads: CASILPGGQGSGEQFF. The V gene is TRBV6-2 or TRBV6-3, the J gene TRBJ2-1; the D call of TRBD1 rests on TCRdb alone, since no DNA is present to check it. CDR1 and CDR2 (germline): MNHEY, SVGEGT. The CDR3 loop spans 16 amino acids.

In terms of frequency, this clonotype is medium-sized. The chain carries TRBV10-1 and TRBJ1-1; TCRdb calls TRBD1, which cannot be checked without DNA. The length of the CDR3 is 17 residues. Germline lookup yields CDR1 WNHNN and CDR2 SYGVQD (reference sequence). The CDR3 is CASSEYRQGVMNTEAFF.

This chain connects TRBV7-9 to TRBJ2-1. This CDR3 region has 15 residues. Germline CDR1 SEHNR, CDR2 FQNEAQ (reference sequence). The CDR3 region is CASSVGGTAYNEQFF.